Presented here are 24 T cell receptor beta chains from one specimen sequenced in a study of cytomegalovirus exposure and HLA in healthy donors. The PCR contained 60 Vbeta and 13 Jbeta primers. The repertoire was sequenced with immunoSEQ multiplex PCR; TCRdb's copy has only in-frame clones and lacks some. There are under 150,000 clones in the sample; about 70% occur only once, and almost 4% lies in the top ten. Material for sequencing was PBMCs. The receptors were gathered from a young man in good health and CMV-seronegative.

The V call is TRBV11-2, the J call TRBJ1-1; no definite D call. V shed 3 bases and J shed 1 base, with 9 bases lying between them. Germline loops: CDR1 SGHAT, CDR2 FQNNGV. CDR3 length equals 14 residues. As DNA, the CDR3 is TGTGCCAGCAGCTTTCACGGGAAGAACACTGAAGCTTTCTTT. Protein sequence: CASSFHGKNTEAFF.

The chain employs TRBV11-2 and TRBJ1-2; the D is unclear. V lost 4 bases and J lost 0, with 9 bases in between. Per germline, CDR1 SGHAT and CDR2 FQNNGV. CDR3 length equals 14 residues. CDR3 sequence reads: CASSSGYANYGYTF. The DNA of the CDR3 is TGTGCCAGCAGCTCGGGGTACGCTAACTATGGCTACACCTTC.

The chain has TRBV19 and TRBJ2-5; weak D call: TRBD2 (6 bases). The CDR3 consists of 13 residues. Trimming shortened V by 4 bases and J by 5 bases, and 11 bases separated the two germline ends. From germline, CDR1 is LNHDA and CDR2 SQIVND (reference sequence). CDR3: CASSTQGLETQYF. The CDR3 nucleotides read TGTGCCAGTAGTACCCAGGGACTTGAGACCCAGTACTTC.

The chain recombines TRBV5-6 with TRBJ2-5, with 8 bases aligning to TRBD1. The end of the DNA aligns better with TRBJ2-7, so the J call may be wrong. The CDR3 is 16 residues long. Germline loops: CDR1 SGHDT, CDR2 YYEEEE. CDR3 DNA: TGTGCCAGCAGCTTGGGATTGGACAGGGTCTCCTACGAGCAGTACTTC. This translates into CASSLGLDRVSYEQYF.

This chain joins TRBV5-8 and TRBJ1-1, with TRBD1 identical over 9 bases. The CDR3 runs 13 residues. Germline CDR1 is SGHTS and CDR2 is YDEGEE. J lost 5 bases, V lost 3 bases, and 2 bases had no gene match. In nucleotides, the CDR3 is TGTGCCAGCAGCTCCGACAGGGGGACTGAAGCTTTCTTT. Translated: CASSSDRGTEAFF.

The chain is built from TRBV18 and TRBJ1-5, with 10 nucleotides matching TRBD1. There are 16 residues in the CDR3. Germline CDR1 and CDR2: KGHSH and LQKENI. J lost 4 bases, V lost 3 bases, and 6 bases had no gene match. The CDR3 DNA reads TGTGCCAGCTCACCTAAGACAGGGGGCCAGAATCAGCCCCAGCATTTT. As protein: CASSPKTGGQNQPQHF. Drawing the rest from reference TRBV18 and TRBJ1-5, the complete variable domain is NAGVMQNPRHLVRRRGQEARLRCSPMKGHSHVYWYRQLPEEGLKFMVYLQKENIIDESGMPKERFSAEFPKEGPSILRIQQVVRGDSAAYFCASSPKTGGQNQPQHFGDGTRLSIL.

This clone was seen more than once but under ten times. The CDR3 coding sequence is TGCGCCAGCAGCCCCACCATCCGGGACAGGGGTTTAGGTCAGCCCCAGCATTTT. It encodes CASSPTIRDRGLGQPQHF. The chain recombines TRBV4-1 with TRBJ1-5; 10 nucleotides match TRBD1. Germline loops: CDR1 MGHRA, CDR2 YSYEKL. V dropped 4 bases and J dropped 6; count of bases not matched to a gene: 15. CDR3 length: 18 amino acids.

This clone has only one observation. This sequence joins TRBV5-1 and TRBJ2-1; 7 bases line up with TRBD2. The CDR3 contains 15 residues. CDR1 and CDR2 from the germline V gene are SGHRS and YFSETQ. V lost 4 bases to trimming and J lost 5 bases; unmatched junction nucleotides: 9. The CDR3 nucleotides are TGCGCCAGCAGCGGCCCGGGACTACGTAACAATGAGCAGTTCTTC. This translates into CASSGPGLRNNEQFF.

The chain has TRBV5-6 and TRBJ1-3; maybe TRBD1 (6 bases). The CDR3 is 17 amino acids. Germline lookup yields CDR1 SGHDT and CDR2 YYEEEE. The ends were cut back, 4 bases at V and 0 bases at J, with 17 bases in the middle. The CDR3 region is CASSPLDSLISGNTIYF. CDR3 bases: TGTGCCAGCAGCCCTTTGGACAGTTTAATCTCTGGAAACACCATATATTTT.

The V gene is TRBV2, the J gene TRBJ1-4; 7 bases map to TRBD1. From germline, CDR1 is SNHLY and CDR2 FYNNEI. The CDR3 runs 15 residues. With V trimmed by 7 bases and J by 0 bases, 5 bases remained unmatched. In nucleotides, the CDR3 is TGTGCCAGCAATCAGGGGGTCGCAACTAATGAAAAACTGTTTTTT. Residues: CASNQGVATNEKLFF.

V gene TRBV2 combines with J gene TRBJ2-5, with 8 positions matching TRBD1. V was pared by 6 bases and J by 4 bases, with 4 bases of the junction left unmatched. The CDR3 contains 13 residues. Germline CDR1 is SNHLY and CDR2 is FYNNEI. CDR3 sequence reads: CASSARGLETQYF. DNA for the CDR3: TGTGCCAGCAGCGCCAGGGGGCTAGAGACCCAGTACTTC.

The V and J genes are TRBV7-2 and TRBJ2-1, with 8 positions matching TRBD1. The CDR3 loop spans 16 amino acids. Germline values: CDR1 SGHTA, CDR2 FQGNSA. J lost 0 bases, V lost 4 bases, and 5 bases had no gene match. Here the CDR3 DNA reads TGTGCCAGCAGCTCGTCAGGGGGCTCCTCCTACAATGAGCAGTTCTTC. It specifies CASSSSGGSSYNEQFF.

This chain joins TRBV2 and TRBJ2-5, with 8 bases lining up with TRBD2. The DNA end is a closer match to TRBJ2-7, so the J assignment may be wrong. The CDR3 runs to 13 residues. CDR1 and CDR2 from the germline V gene are SNHLY and FYNNEI. For the CDR3, the DNA is TGTGCCAGCACCGGGAGGGGTACCTACGAGCAGTACTTC. Translating gives CASTGRGTYEQYF.

This clone was seen only a few times. This sequence joins TRBV6-5 and TRBJ2-5; 7 nucleotides line up with TRBD1. The better agreement between TRBJ2-7 and the DNA end casts doubt on the J call. Germline V gene data show CDR1 as MNHEY and CDR2 as SVGAGI. The CDR3 is made up of 15 amino acids. Here the CDR3 DNA reads TGTGCCAGCAGCTGGACAGGCCCTACTTCCTACGAGCAGTACTTC. Translation gives CASSWTGPTSYEQYF.

The V call is TRBV7-3, the J call TRBJ2-3; tentatively, D is TRBD2 (6 bases). CDR3 length equals 13 residues. Germline V gene sequence: CDR1 SGHTA, CDR2 FQGTGA. The germline V and J ends were trimmed by 6 bases and 8 bases, with 15 bases remaining between them. In DNA form, the CDR3 reads TGTGCCAGCAGGGGGGAGGAGCGGGTTACGCAGTATTTT. Its protein is CASRGEERVTQYF.

This clone was detected only a few times. The chain combines TRBV4-2 with TRBJ2-7; D remains unclear. Trimming stripped 4 bases from V and 0 bases from J, with 10 bases between. This CDR3 region has 14 residues. The germline gives CDR1 LGHNA, CDR2 YNFKEQ. The CDR3 DNA follows: TGTGCCAGCAGCCCTCCTGAGGCCTCCTACGAGCAGTACTTC. It translates to CASSPPEASYEQYF.

The chain is built from TRBV10-2 and TRBJ2-2; 14 bases agree with TRBD2. CDR3 length equals 22 residues. Germline lookup yields CDR1 WSHSY and CDR2 SAAADI. V gave up 0 bases and J gave up 1 base; unmatched junction bases: 13. CDR3 loop: CASSESTGGLAGAILNTGELFF. The CDR3 DNA is TGCGCCAGCAGTGAGTCAACCGGGGGACTAGCGGGAGCTATCTTGAACACCGGGGAGCTGTTTTTT.

This clone was counted between two and nine times. The V and J genes are TRBV29-1 and TRBJ2-7, with 13 bases that match TRBD2. This CDR3 is built from 16 residues. Germline V gives CDR1 SQVTM, CDR2 ANQGSEA. Germline trimming cut 6 bases from V and 2 bases from J; bases unmatched to any gene: 10. CDR3 protein: CSVIGTSGIKTYEQYF. CDR3 nucleotides: TGCAGCGTCATCGGGACTAGCGGGATAAAAACCTACGAGCAGTACTTC.

The chain has TRBV5-1 and TRBJ1-3; the match to TRBD1 covers 8 bases. The CDR3 contains 15 residues. Germline values: CDR1 SGHRS, CDR2 YFSETQ. J was trimmed by 2 bases and V by 4 bases; bases with no gene match: 5. The CDR3 here is CASSRTTGAGNTIYF. The CDR3 DNA reads as TGCGCCAGCAGCCGCACGACAGGGGCTGGAAACACCATATATTTT.

The chain is built from TRBV6-5 and TRBJ2-2; 7 bases agree with TRBD1. CDR1 and CDR2 from the germline V gene are MNHEY and SVGAGI. The CDR3 has 16 residues. Trimming removed 0 bases from V and 1 base from J; junction bases left unmatched: 2. CDR3 nucleotides: TGTGCCAGCAGTTACTCCTGGACAGGGAACACCGGGGAGCTGTTTTTT. Translated: CASSYSWTGNTGELFF.

This clone was counted between two and nine times. The rearrangement joins TRBV5-1 to TRBJ2-3, with D possibly TRBD2 on 6 matching bases. Trimming pared 7 bases from V and 1 base from J, leaving 22 bases between. Germline loops: CDR1 SGHRS, CDR2 YFSETQ. The CDR3 has 17 residues. CDR3 protein: CASGSPPAGPGTDTQYF. Here the CDR3 DNA reads TGCGCCAGCGGCTCGCCCCCCGCGGGACCCGGCACAGATACGCAGTATTTT.

The CDR3 bases are TGTGCCAGCAGCCCGGGACCGGGACTAGACCACAATGAGCAGTTCTTC. Amino acids: CASSPGPGLDHNEQFF. The chain carries TRBV7-3 and TRBJ2-1; 8 nucleotides agree with TRBD2. The CDR3 covers 16 residues. With V trimmed by 5 bases and J by 5 bases, 11 bases remained unmatched. The germline gives CDR1 SGHTA, CDR2 FQGTGA.

The rearrangement uses TRBV30 and TRBJ1-6; D gene unclear. This CDR3 comprises 11 residues. Germline V CDR1 and CDR2: GTSNPN, SVGIG (reference sequence). V lost 2 bases, J lost 12 bases, and 8 bases lay in between. The CDR3 loop is CAWSSSRPLHF. The CDR3 nucleotides are TGTGCCTGGAGTTCCTCCCGACCCCTCCACTTT.

The chain has TRBV4-1 and TRBJ2-7; 12 positions match TRBD2. The junction had 9 bases not matched to a gene; V was cut back by 1 base and J by 5 bases. Germline V gene sequence: CDR1 MGHRA, CDR2 YSYEKL. CDR3 length: 17 residues. The CDR3 DNA reads as TGCGCCAGCAGCCAAGTACCCGGGACTAGCGGGTTCAACGAGCAGTACTTC. It is translated as CASSQVPGTSGFNEQYF.